Below are 12 T cell receptor beta chains sequenced from a single sample in a study of cytotoxic CD8 clonotypes in ibrutinib-treated CLL. The method was immunoSEQ multiplex PCR; TCRdb's version includes in-frame clones alone and lacks a portion of them. The data show about 44,000 clones, 60% to 75% seen once. Specimen: PBMCs, collected after 12 months of ibrutinib treatment. These receptors were collected from a human donor with chronic lymphocytic leukemia.

The genes are TRBV5-5 and TRBJ2-7; D is uncertain. V lost 0 bases and J lost 3, with 13 bases in between. The CDR3 has 15 residues. The germline V gene has CDR1 SGHKS and CDR2 YYEKEE (reference sequence). CDR3 sequence: CASSLGRASGYEQYF. The CDR3 DNA follows: TGTGCCAGCAGCTTGGGACGGGCTTCAGGCTACGAGCAGTACTTC.

The chain combines TRBV28 with TRBJ2-3, with D perhaps TRBD2 (5 bases). Per the germline V gene, CDR1 is MDHEN and CDR2 is SYDVKM. This CDR3 is 16 amino acids long. Trimming cost V 3 bases and J 6 bases, with 19 bases left between them. CDR3: CASSFPLGTRGDTQYF. The DNA for the CDR3 is TGTGCCAGCAGTTTCCCACTCGGTACGCGCGGGGATACGCAGTATTTT.

This clone was detected only a few times. CDR3 protein: CASSSSSADTQYF. The DNA for the CDR3 is TGTGCCAGCAGCTCCTCTAGCGCAGATACGCAGTATTTT. J is TRBJ2-3 and V is TRBV7-3; the D gene is possibly TRBD2 (6 bases). With 4 bases removed from V and 4 bases from J, the gap between germline ends came to 9 bases. Germline lookup yields CDR1 SGHTA and CDR2 FQGTGA. CDR3 length: 13 amino acids.

The rearrangement joins TRBV14 to TRBJ1-4; D is uncertain. V lost 0 bases to trimming and J lost 8 bases, with 13 bases between them. Germline V lookup: CDR1 SGHDN, CDR2 FVKESK. The CDR3 sequence is 15 residues long. The CDR3 bases are TGTGCCAGCAGCCAAGACGGGAGGTTCGGAGAAAAACTGTTTTTT. It yields the protein CASSQDGRFGEKLFF.

This chain connects TRBV29-1 to TRBJ2-3; tentative D call: TRBD2 (6 bases). V was pared by 6 bases and J by 4 bases, with 8 bases between. The germline gives CDR1 SQVTM, CDR2 ANQGSEA. CDR3 size: 11 residues. The CDR3 coding sequence is TGCAGCGTCCTAGCGCCAGATACGCAGTATTTT. It yields the protein CSVLAPDTQYF.

The V call is TRBV5-1, the J call TRBJ2-1, with 7 bases matching TRBD1. The V and J ends lost 4 bases and 7 bases, in that order; junction bases with no gene match: 14. CDR3 length: 16 amino acids. Looked up from germline, CDR1 is SGHRS and CDR2 is YFSETQ. The CDR3 reads CASSLLAGGEGNEQFF. For the CDR3, the DNA is TGCGCCAGCAGCCTCCTAGCAGGGGGAGAGGGAAATGAGCAGTTCTTC.

J is TRBJ2-5 and V is TRBV29-1; no clear D gene. Per germline, CDR1 SQVTM and CDR2 ANQGSEA. Trimming shortened V by 8 bases and J by 4 bases, and 11 bases separated the two germline ends. The CDR3 runs to 11 residues. The CDR3: CSIVIGETQYF. CDR3 DNA: TGCAGCATTGTTATTGGAGAGACCCAGTACTTC.

This clone appeared a single time. The chain joins TRBV29-1 to TRBJ2-7; 7 positions match TRBD1. Germline V gives CDR1 SQVTM, CDR2 ANQGSEA. V lost 6 bases and J lost 5; bases outside the gene matches: 13. The CDR3 totals 14 residues. CDR3 DNA sequence: TGCAGCGTCATGACAGGGCGGTCTGTCCACGAGCAGTACTTC. Translated, it gives CSVMTGRSVHEQYF.

The V gene is TRBV28, the J gene TRBJ2-3; tentatively, D is TRBD2 (6 bases). There are 16 residues in the CDR3. CDR1 and CDR2 from the germline V gene are MDHEN and SYDVKM. Trimming pared 5 bases from V and 3 bases from J, leaving 18 bases between. CDR3 sequence: CASSRVGRLATDTQYF. CDR3 DNA sequence: TGTGCCAGCAGTAGAGTAGGTAGGCTAGCGACAGATACGCAGTATTTT.

The V call is TRBV5-5, the J call TRBJ2-7; TRBD1 or TRBD2 may be the D gene (5 bases each). The V end was cut by 0 bases, the J end by 4 bases, with 11 bases between. Germline CDR1 reads SGHKS; CDR2 reads YYEKEE (reference sequence). This CDR3 has 14 amino acids. This CDR3 is CASSLARDPYEQYF. The DNA for the CDR3 is TGTGCCAGCAGCTTGGCCAGGGACCCATACGAGCAGTACTTC.

CDR3 in DNA: TGTGCCAGTAGTATAGATACGAGGGGGACTAGCGGGAGGAATGAGCAGTTCTTC. It specifies CASSIDTRGTSGRNEQFF. This chain connects TRBV19 to TRBJ2-1; 15 nucleotides align to TRBD2. This CDR3 is 18 amino acids long. Unmatched junction bases numbered 7, after V lost 0 bases and J lost 7 bases. The V gene's germline CDR1 is LNHDA and CDR2 SQIVND (reference sequence).

The chain carries TRBV19 and TRBJ2-2, with TRBD2 matching 8 bases. V was clipped by 3 bases and J by 5 bases; unmatched bases: 20. There are 20 residues in the CDR3. Germline lookup yields CDR1 LNHDA and CDR2 SQIVND (reference sequence). The CDR3 region has the DNA TGTGCCAGTAGTATTGCTGTACATTGGACTAGCCCTACGGGGACCGGGGAGCTGTTTTTT. Protein sequence: CASSIAVHWTSPTGTGELFF.